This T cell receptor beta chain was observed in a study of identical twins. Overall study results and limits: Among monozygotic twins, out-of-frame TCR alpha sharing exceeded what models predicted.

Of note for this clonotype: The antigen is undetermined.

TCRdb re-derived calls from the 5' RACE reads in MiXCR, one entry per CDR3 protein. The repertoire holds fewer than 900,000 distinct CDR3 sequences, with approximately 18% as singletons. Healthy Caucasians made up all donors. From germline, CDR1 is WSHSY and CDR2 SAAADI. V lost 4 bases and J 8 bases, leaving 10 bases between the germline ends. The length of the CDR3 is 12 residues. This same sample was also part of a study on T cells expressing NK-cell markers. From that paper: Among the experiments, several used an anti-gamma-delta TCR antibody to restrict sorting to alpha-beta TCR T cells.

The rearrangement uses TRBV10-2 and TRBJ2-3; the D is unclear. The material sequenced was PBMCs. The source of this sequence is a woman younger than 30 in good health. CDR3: CASSVRWGTQYF. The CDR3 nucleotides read TGCGCCAGCAGTGTTAGGTGGGGTACGCAGTATTTT.